The clone carrying this T cell receptor (beta chain) was seen ten or more times. There are 16 residues in the CDR3. V was clipped by 5 bases and J by 4 bases; unmatched bases: 9. The sample comes from a study of molecular identifiers for immune sequencing clone quantification. For the study at large: Sequencing covered four of five parts into which replicate RNA from approximately 22,000 or 94,000 naive CD8 cells was split.

TCRdb re-called the PCR reads through MiXCR, storing one row per CDR3 protein. The repertoire includes 550,000 to 750,000 distinct CDR3 sequences, 15% to 20% of them detected once, and roughly 0.9% sits in the top ten. Sequencing was carried out using naive CD8+ T cells from blood, with Jurkat cell RNA spiked in. The subset: FACS-sorted CD8+CD4-CCR7+CD45RA+ naive T cells. The TCR originated in a human donor in good health. Some libraries in this study had Jurkat cell RNA spiked in. The genes are TRBV12-3 or TRBV12-4 and TRBJ2-5, with 11 positions matching TRBD2. CDR3 residues: CASSPIAGGPVETQYF. The CDR3, as DNA: TGTGCCAGCAGTCCAATAGCGGGGGGGCCGGTAGAGACCCAGTACTTC.